These T cell receptor beta chains were read from a single sample in a study of cytomegalovirus exposure and HLA in healthy donors. The data were produced by immunoSEQ multiplex PCR, yet TCRdb's version contains in-frame clones alone and is incomplete. There are about 140,000 clones in the sample; approximately 80% occur only once, and 5% to 5.5% lies in the top ten. Sequencing input: PBMCs. All receptors derive from a male donor in good health and CMV-seronegative. Each CDR3 is given with its conserved first and last residue. D genes are given only for firm matches. Clone size is shown for a subset of rows, as once, few, many or a class of expanded clone.

TRBJ1-5,TRBV27,NA,NA,TGTGCCAGCAGTTTAACAGGGAGTCGACAGCCCCAGCATTTT,CASSLTGSRQPQHF
TRBJ1-1,TRBV7-2,NA,NA,TGTGCCAGCAGCTTACGAAGGGGCACGAACACTGAAGCTTTCTTT,CASSLRRGTNTEAFF
TRBJ2-5,TRBV11-2,TRBD2,NA,TGTGCCAGCAGCCCCAGGACAGCGGGGGCCCAAGAGACCCAGTACTTC,CASSPRTAGAQETQYF
TRBJ1-1,TRBV19,NA,NA,TGTGCCAGTAGTATTGGGGGGGGAACTGAAGCTTTCTTT,CASSIGGGTEAFF
TRBJ1-5,TRBV4-2,NA,NA,TGTGCCAGCAGCCTCCAGGGGAGCAATCAGCCCCAGCATTTT,CASSLQGSNQPQHF
TRBJ1-2,TRBV30,TRBD1,NA,TGTGCCTGGAGTCTTCGGACAGGCTATGGCTACACCTTC,CAWSLRTGYGYTF
TRBJ2-7,TRBV4-2,TRBD2,NA,TGTGCCAGCAGCCAAGAAGGGACTAGCGGGGTCAGAGTCGAGCAGTACTTC,CASSQEGTSGVRVEQYF
TRBJ2-5,TRBV6-5,TRBD1,NA,TGTGCCAGCACCCCCTCAACCGGGACAGGGGGGACCCAGTACTTC,CASTPSTGTGGTQYF
TRBJ1-2,TRBV6-5,NA,NA,TGTGCCAGCAGTTACTCGATAACCGAGTATGGCTACACCTTC,CASSYSITEYGYTF
TRBJ1-2,TRBV6-5,NA,NA,TGTGCCAGCAGTGGGCGGGAGACCTATGGCTACACCTTC,CASSGRETYGYTF
TRBJ2-1,TRBV28,TRBD1,few,TGTGCCAGCAGACCGGGGACAGGGGTGTACAATGAGCAGTTCTTC,CASRPGTGVYNEQFF
TRBJ2-6,TRBV2,NA,NA,TGTGCCAGCAAAACAGCATCTACCTCTGGGGCCAACGTCCTGACTTTC,CASKTASTSGANVLTF
TRBJ1-1,TRBV7-2,NA,NA,TGTGCCAGCAGCTTCAGGGGAAACACTGAAGCTTTCTTT,CASSFRGNTEAFF
TRBJ1-3,TRBV5-4,TRBD1,few,TGTGCCAGCAGCCCAGGGACAGGGACTGGAAACACCATATATTTT,CASSPGTGTGNTIYF
TRBJ1-6,TRBV4-3,TRBD1,NA,TGCGCCAGCAGCCAAGGGGGGACAGGGCGAAATTCACCCCTCCACTTT,CASSQGGTGRNSPLHF
TRBJ2-1,TRBV27,NA,NA,TGTGCCAGCAGAACAGGATCCAGCTCCTACAATGAGCAGTTCTTC,CASRTGSSSYNEQFF
TRBJ1-2,TRBV6-6,TRBD1,NA,TGTGCCAGCAGTCCCGGGACAGGAAATCTCGGGTATGGCTACACCTTC,CASSPGTGNLGYGYTF
TRBJ2-7,TRBV5-4,TRBD1,NA,TGTGCCAGCAGCTGGGACAGGGAACTCTACGAGCAGTACTTC,CASSWDRELYEQYF
TRBJ2-2,TRBV6-5,TRBD1,NA,TGTGCCAGCAGTCGGGACAGATCCACCGGGGAGCTGTTTTTT,CASSRDRSTGELFF
TRBJ2-7,TRBV5-6,TRBD1,NA,TGTGCCAGCAGCACCCGGGACAGTATATCTCCCGCCCGCTCGTACTTC,CASSTRDSISPARSYF
TRBJ2-5,TRBV5-1,NA,NA,TGCGCCAGCAGCTTGGAGGGGGGGGTATTAGAGACCCAGTACTTC,CASSLEGGVLETQYF
TRBJ2-7,TRBV5-4,TRBD1,once,TGTGCCAGCAGCCCCCCGACAGGGAATTCGCGCTACGAGCAGTACTTC,CASSPPTGNSRYEQYF
TRBJ2-5,TRBV28,NA,NA,TGTGCCACCTCCGGGGTGCTAGTGGAGACCCAGTACTTC,CATSGVLVETQYF
TRBJ1-1,TRBV9,NA,NA,TGTGCCAGCAGCGTAGGGAATCGACTAGGCACTGAAGCTTTCTTT,CASSVGNRLGTEAFF
TRBJ2-5,TRBV5-1,NA,NA,TGCGCCAGCAGCTTGGCGGGTAAAGAGACCCAGTACTTC,CASSLAGKETQYF
TRBJ1-2,TRBV28,TRBD1,NA,TGTGCCAGCAGTTTGCAGGGGGCCCTCGATGGCTACACCTTC,CASSLQGALDGYTF
TRBJ2-7,TRBV30,NA,NA,TGTGCCTGGAGGAGCATGGACATTATTTCCTACGAGCAGTACTTC,CAWRSMDIISYEQYF
TRBJ2-7,TRBV2,TRBD2,NA,TGTGCCAGCTCGAACGAGGGCGGGGGTCTACGCGAGCAGTACTTC,CASSNEGGGLREQYF
TRBJ1-1,TRBV19,NA,medium-sized,TGTGCCAGTAGTACGACAAGGTCATTTGGGGAGACTGAAGCTTTCTTT,CASSTTRSFGETEAFF
TRBJ2-5,TRBV7-6,NA,NA,TGTGCCAGCAGCCTTTCTAACACCCAGTACTTC,CASSLSNTQYF
TRBJ1-5,TRBV2,TRBD1,NA,TGTGCCAGCAGGGTGACAGGGATTAAACAGCCCCAGCATTTT,CASRVTGIKQPQHF
TRBJ1-1,TRBV5-1,NA,NA,TGCGCCAGCAGCTTGGCGATGGACAGTTCGAACACTGAAGCTTTCTTT,CASSLAMDSSNTEAFF
TRBJ2-3,TRBV9,TRBD1,once,TGTGCCAGCAGCGAGAGGTGGGACAGGGTGTCAGATACGCAGTATTTT,CASSERWDRVSDTQYF
TRBJ1-2,TRBV11-2,TRBD1,NA,TGTGCCAGCGGGGTCTCGGCGACAGGGGAGGGAGCTTCTAGTGGCTACACCTTC,CASGVSATGEGASSGYTF
TRBJ2-7,TRBV7-9,TRBD1,NA,TGTGCCAGCAGCTACCCGGGACAGGGGGGAAACGAGCAGTACTTC,CASSYPGQGGNEQYF